This TCR beta chain was identified during a study of blood T cell repertoires in COVID-19. Study-wide background: Researchers got acute and convalescent COVID-19 samples from the United States, Italy and Spain. PBMCs, B-cell-depleted T cells, or T cells provided the cDNA or gDNA that made up the material.

Per the original data handling: Cell counts per sample came from amplifying reference gene primers. Some clones are missing from TCRdb's copy, which holds only in-frame ones; the method was immunoSEQ multiplex PCR. V and J calls plus clone size are reproduced from that table; the DNA served to infer D and trimming. The table has about 280,000 clones, 85% to 90% seen once; the top ten hold roughly 5.1%. This clone was counted once. Germline-derived CDR1 and CDR2 are SEHNR and FQNEAQ (reference sequence). J was trimmed by 7 bases and V by 7 bases; bases with no gene match: 11. The CDR3 has 15 amino acids.

The V and J genes are TRBV7-9 and TRBJ2-2, with TRBD2 matching 8 bases. The clonotype was recovered from a man aged 35-49 years with acute or convalescent COVID-19. Sample: peripheral blood. The CDR3 loop reads CASTSLAGGGGELFF. As DNA, the CDR3 is TGTGCCAGCACCTCCTTGGCGGGGGGCGGCGGGGAGCTGTTTTTT.